These T cell receptor beta chains were read from a single sample in a study of OX40 agonist ivuxolimab in advanced cancers. Assay used: immunoSEQ multiplex PCR; TCRdb lists only in-frame clones, some missing. The table shows 20,000 or so clones, with 75% to 85% occurring only once. The sample consisted of CD4+ or CD8+ T cells sorted from blood, taken in a trial of the OX40 agonist ivuxolimab. The receptor source for this set is an adult with an advanced solid tumor such as melanoma, head and neck, liver or kidney cancer. Both conserved end residues are part of each CDR3. D genes are given only for firm matches. Not all rows give a size; the values are once, few, many and, for expanded clones, a class.

len: 15; j_gene: TRBJ1-1; d_gene: NA; v_gene: TRBV11-2; abundance: NA; CDR3nt: TGTGCCAGCAGCATAAGGGGGGGTTGGAACACTGAAGCTTTCTTT; CDR3aa: CASSIRGGWNTEAFF
len: 16; j_gene: TRBJ1-5; d_gene: NA; v_gene: TRBV19; abundance: NA; CDR3nt: TGTGCCAGTAGTGGTCGGGGCCATAGTGGGAATCAGCCCCAGCATTTT; CDR3aa: CASSGRGHSGNQPQHF
len: 11; j_gene: TRBJ2-7; d_gene: NA; v_gene: TRBV2; abundance: NA; CDR3nt: TGTGCCAGCGGACAAACCTACGAGCAGTACTTC; CDR3aa: CASGQTYEQYF
len: 12; j_gene: TRBJ1-1; d_gene: NA; v_gene: TRBV6-5; abundance: NA; CDR3nt: TGTGCCAGCAGCACGGGAAGGTTTGAAGCTTTCTTT; CDR3aa: CASSTGRFEAFF
len: 13; j_gene: TRBJ2-2; d_gene: NA; v_gene: TRBV5-4; abundance: NA; CDR3nt: TGTGCCAGCAGCTTCCAGGGTGCCGGGGAGCTGTTTTTT; CDR3aa: CASSFQGAGELFF
len: 15; j_gene: TRBJ1-1; d_gene: TRBD1; v_gene: TRBV7-2; abundance: many; CDR3nt: TGTGCCAGCAGCTTAAACCCCCCAGGGGGCACTGAAGCTTTCTTT; CDR3aa: CASSLNPPGGTEAFF
len: 14; j_gene: TRBJ2-7; d_gene: TRBD1; v_gene: TRBV2; abundance: NA; CDR3nt: TGTGCCAGTTTCCAGGGGGCTGACGACTACGAGCAGTACTTC; CDR3aa: CASFQGADDYEQYF
len: 15; j_gene: TRBJ2-7; d_gene: TRBD1; v_gene: TRBV7-6; abundance: NA; CDR3nt: TGTGCCAGCAGCGATCTCGGGACAGGGTTGGGCGAGCAGTACTTC; CDR3aa: CASSDLGTGLGEQYF
len: 18; j_gene: TRBJ1-5; d_gene: NA; v_gene: TRBV19; abundance: NA; CDR3nt: TGTGCCAGTAGTGCTTCCCCGACGGACACTTATAGCAATCAGCCCCAGCATTTT; CDR3aa: CASSASPTDTYSNQPQHF
len: 12; j_gene: TRBJ1-1; d_gene: NA; v_gene: TRBV7-9; abundance: NA; CDR3nt: TGTGCCACCGGACAGTCGGGCACTGAAGCTTTCTTT; CDR3aa: CATGQSGTEAFF
len: 14; j_gene: TRBJ2-2; d_gene: NA; v_gene: TRBV19; abundance: NA; CDR3nt: TGTGCCAGTAGTATCAGGGACGGCACCGGGGAGCTGTTTTTT; CDR3aa: CASSIRDGTGELFF
len: 13; j_gene: TRBJ1-5; d_gene: NA; v_gene: TRBV14; abundance: once; CDR3nt: TGTGCCAGCAGCCTTCAGGGTAACCAGCCCCAGCATTTT; CDR3aa: CASSLQGNQPQHF
len: 18; j_gene: TRBJ1-4; d_gene: NA; v_gene: TRBV4-1; abundance: NA; CDR3nt: TGCGCCAGCAGCCAAGAGGGTTTGGGGGAATATACTAATGAAAAACTGTTTTTT; CDR3aa: CASSQEGLGEYTNEKLFF
len: 14; j_gene: TRBJ1-1; d_gene: NA; v_gene: TRBV15; abundance: NA; CDR3nt: TGTGCCACCAGCAGAGCTGAGGGGAACACTGAAGCTTTCTTT; CDR3aa: CATSRAEGNTEAFF
len: 14; j_gene: TRBJ2-7; d_gene: TRBD1; v_gene: TRBV6-5; abundance: NA; CDR3nt: TGTGCCAGCAGTACCCGGGACAGGAGCTACGAGCAGTACTTC; CDR3aa: CASSTRDRSYEQYF
len: 13; j_gene: TRBJ2-7; d_gene: NA; v_gene: TRBV6-4; abundance: many; CDR3nt: TGTGCCAGCAGCAAAGGGCCCACCTACGAGCAGTACTTC; CDR3aa: CASSKGPTYEQYF
len: 12; j_gene: TRBJ2-2; d_gene: NA; v_gene: TRBV19; abundance: NA; CDR3nt: TGTGCCACTCCTACGAACACCGGGGAGCTGTTTTTT; CDR3aa: CATPTNTGELFF
len: 13; j_gene: TRBJ1-1; d_gene: NA; v_gene: TRBV27; abundance: NA; CDR3nt: TGTGCCAGCAGCAGGGGATTGAGAACTGAAGCTTTCTTT; CDR3aa: CASSRGLRTEAFF
len: 14; j_gene: TRBJ1-5; d_gene: NA; v_gene: TRBV9; abundance: once; CDR3nt: TGTGCCAGCAGCGAACAGGGTGGCAATCAGCCCCAGCATTTT; CDR3aa: CASSEQGGNQPQHF
len: 14; j_gene: TRBJ2-7; d_gene: NA; v_gene: TRBV4-2; abundance: once; CDR3nt: TGTGCCAGCAGCCAAGAGGACCTGGAATACGAGCAGTACTTC; CDR3aa: CASSQEDLEYEQYF
len: 15; j_gene: TRBJ2-3; d_gene: TRBD1; v_gene: TRBV7-9; abundance: NA; CDR3nt: TGTGCCATCCCGAACAGGGGAAGCGAACTAGATACGCAGTATTTT; CDR3aa: CAIPNRGSELDTQYF
len: 16; j_gene: TRBJ1-5; d_gene: NA; v_gene: TRBV7-9; abundance: NA; CDR3nt: TGTGCCAGCAGCGGTGAAGCCGGCTCCCAGGGACAGCCCCAGCATTTT; CDR3aa: CASSGEAGSQGQPQHF
len: 15; j_gene: TRBJ2-1; d_gene: NA; v_gene: TRBV27; abundance: NA; CDR3nt: TGTGCCAGCAGTTTATCTGTAGCCCCCGGGAATGAGCAGTTCTTC; CDR3aa: CASSLSVAPGNEQFF
len: 15; j_gene: TRBJ2-1; d_gene: NA; v_gene: TRBV4-1; abundance: NA; CDR3nt: TGCGCCAGCAGCCCCGGTGTCCAGGGTTACAATGAGCAGTTCTTC; CDR3aa: CASSPGVQGYNEQFF
len: 14; j_gene: TRBJ1-1; d_gene: NA; v_gene: TRBV7-6; abundance: NA; CDR3nt: TGTGCCAGCAGCTTAGGTCTGGGGTTAACTGAAGCTTTCTTT; CDR3aa: CASSLGLGLTEAFF
len: 15; j_gene: TRBJ1-3; d_gene: TRBD1; v_gene: TRBV7-6; abundance: NA; CDR3nt: TGTGCCAGCAGCTTCGGGACAGGGCTAGGAAACACCATATATTTT; CDR3aa: CASSFGTGLGNTIYF
len: 14; j_gene: TRBJ1-2; d_gene: NA; v_gene: TRBV7-9; abundance: NA; CDR3nt: TGTGCCAGCAGTCGGGGACACTCTAACTATGGCTACACCTTC; CDR3aa: CASSRGHSNYGYTF
len: 16; j_gene: TRBJ2-7; d_gene: NA; v_gene: TRBV5-1; abundance: many; CDR3nt: TGCGCCAGCAGCTTGGATGGGCAAGTCCTCTCCTACGAGCAGTACTTC; CDR3aa: CASSLDGQVLSYEQYF
len: 17; j_gene: TRBJ2-6; d_gene: NA; v_gene: TRBV7-6; abundance: NA; CDR3nt: TGTGCCAACAGCTTAGCGCCAGGGTCGGCTGGGGCCAACGTCCTGACTTTC; CDR3aa: CANSLAPGSAGANVLTF
len: 14; j_gene: TRBJ2-1; d_gene: NA; v_gene: TRBV29-1; abundance: NA; CDR3nt: TGCAGCGTTGCCGGAGCGGGTCTATACAATGAGCAGTTCTTC; CDR3aa: CSVAGAGLYNEQFF
len: 14; j_gene: TRBJ1-1; d_gene: NA; v_gene: TRBV11-2; abundance: NA; CDR3nt: TGTGCCAGCAGTTCGGGACAACTGAACACTGAAGCTTTCTTT; CDR3aa: CASSSGQLNTEAFF
len: 15; j_gene: TRBJ2-7; d_gene: NA; v_gene: TRBV15; abundance: NA; CDR3nt: TGTGCCACCAGCAGAGGTGTCCGAGGCGCCTACGAGCAGTACTTC; CDR3aa: CATSRGVRGAYEQYF
len: 13; j_gene: TRBJ2-7; d_gene: NA; v_gene: TRBV6-1; abundance: NA; CDR3nt: TGTGCCAGCGGGCGGGACGGCACCTACGAGCAGTACTTC; CDR3aa: CASGRDGTYEQYF
len: 15; j_gene: TRBJ1-5; d_gene: NA; v_gene: TRBV12-5; abundance: NA; CDR3nt: TGTGCTAGTGGTTTAGTGGGGCTTGGCAATCAGCCCCAGCATTTT; CDR3aa: CASGLVGLGNQPQHF
len: 15; j_gene: TRBJ1-1; d_gene: NA; v_gene: TRBV11-3; abundance: NA; CDR3nt: TGTGCCAGCGCTTTTTTATTTACAGGGAGGACTGAAGCTTTCTTT; CDR3aa: CASAFLFTGRTEAFF
len: 16; j_gene: TRBJ1-3; d_gene: NA; v_gene: TRBV7-6; abundance: NA; CDR3nt: TGTGCCAGCAGCTTAGCCTCAGGCTACTCTGGAAACACCATATATTTT; CDR3aa: CASSLASGYSGNTIYF
len: 15; j_gene: TRBJ2-2; d_gene: TRBD1; v_gene: TRBV2; abundance: NA; CDR3nt: TGTGCCAGCAGGGGACAGGGGGCAACTTACGGGGAGCTGTTTTTT; CDR3aa: CASRGQGATYGELFF